These T cell receptor beta chains were read from a single sample in a study of cytomegalovirus exposure and HLA in healthy donors. The table came from immunoSEQ multiplex PCR; TCRdb's copy has only in-frame clones and leaves some out. The data contain roughly 190,000 clones, 75% to 90% of them singletons. The material sequenced was PBMCs. These receptors all come from a man in his forties in good health and CMV-seropositive. Each CDR3 is given with its conserved first and last residue. D genes are given only for firm matches. Size is stated for part of the rows, as once, few or many counts, or as a class when the clone is expanded.

d_call	v_call	clone_size	j_call	cdr3_nt	cdr3_aa
.	TRBV28	.	TRBJ2-5	TGTGCCAGCTACAGTCGCGGGGACCCAAAAGAGACCCAGTACTTC	CASYSRGDPKETQYF
.	TRBV7-2	.	TRBJ2-5	TGTGCCAGCAGCCAACAAGAGACCCAGTACTTC	CASSQQETQYF
.	TRBV7-3	.	TRBJ2-1	TGTGCCAGCAGCTCCATATCAGCCTCCGGGACATCAAATGAGCAGTTCTTC	CASSSISASGTSNEQFF
.	TRBV2	.	TRBJ2-7	TGTGCCAGCAGGCTAACTTACGAGCAGTACTTC	CASRLTYEQYF
.	TRBV30	few	TRBJ1-2	TGTGCCTGGACTCTCCGGGGTTATGGCTACACCTTC	CAWTLRGYGYTF
.	TRBV4-2	.	TRBJ2-7	TGTGCCAGCAGCCAAGAGTTCAGCTACGAGCAGTACTTC	CASSQEFSYEQYF
TRBD1	TRBV9	few	TRBJ2-1	TGTGCCAGCAGCGTAGCTCAGGGGGCCTACAATGAGCAGTTCTTC	CASSVAQGAYNEQFF
.	TRBV18	.	TRBJ2-7	TGTGCCAGCTCACCACGCGTCGGGGCCTACGAGCAGTACTTC	CASSPRVGAYEQYF
.	TRBV30	.	TRBJ2-6	TGTGCCTGGAGTCCTAGGGCCAACGTCCTGACTTTC	CAWSPRANVLTF
TRBD2	TRBV9	.	TRBJ2-1	TGTGCCAGCAGCGTCTCTAGCGGGGGGAATGAGCAGTTCTTC	CASSVSSGGNEQFF
TRBD2	TRBV5-1	.	TRBJ2-7	TGCGCCAGCAGCTTTAGCGGGGGACCCGAGCAGTACTTC	CASSFSGGPEQYF
.	TRBV28	.	TRBJ1-5	TGTGCCAGCAGTTTGGAGGTAAATCAGCCCCAGCATTTT	CASSLEVNQPQHF
.	TRBV28	once	TRBJ1-2	TGTGCCAGCAGTCCGGGACAAAACTATGGCTACACCTTC	CASSPGQNYGYTF
TRBD1	TRBV14	few	TRBJ1-1	TGTGCCAGCAGCCAAGGAACGGACAGGGGGTACACTGAAGCTTTCTTT	CASSQGTDRGYTEAFF
.	TRBV7-8	.	TRBJ1-4	TGTGCCAGCAGCGTTTCACCGGGGGAAAATGAAAAACTGTTTTTT	CASSVSPGENEKLFF